The 10 T cell receptor beta chains below come from one sample, sequenced in a study of blood T cell repertoires in COVID-19. Repertoires were generated with immunoSEQ multiplex PCR, while TCRdb's copy carries only in-frame clones and drops some. The repertoire holds tens of thousands of clones, 84% seen once, with approximately 35% in the top ten. Input material: peripheral blood. The receptor source for this set is a man between 70 and 80 years old with acute or convalescent COVID-19.

V gene TRBV7-3 combines with J gene TRBJ2-5, with 9 positions matching TRBD1. The CDR3 is 17 amino acids. Germline V gene lookup returns CDR1 SGHTA and CDR2 FQGTGA. V was pared by 5 bases and J by 2 bases, with 12 bases of the junction left unmatched. The CDR3 nucleotides are TGTGCCAGCAGCCTCCCTGGGGGACAGGGTGTTCAAGAGACCCAGTACTTC. It yields the protein CASSLPGGQGVQETQYF.

V usage is TRBV7-9 and J usage is TRBJ2-7, with a tentative D call TRBD1 (5 bases). Trimming removed 5 bases at V and 4 bases at J, with 15 bases between. The CDR3 covers 14 residues. Germline loops: CDR1 SEHNR, CDR2 FQNEAQ (reference sequence). Written as DNA, the CDR3 is TGTGCCAGCAGCCCGACAGCGTTAGGATACGAGCAGTACTTC. It translates to CASSPTALGYEQYF.

This chain uses TRBV5-4 with TRBJ2-3; no definite D call. Germline loops: CDR1 SGHNT, CDR2 YYREEE (reference sequence). The CDR3 is made up of 13 amino acids. V dropped 1 base and J dropped 2 bases, with 5 bases sitting between them. The CDR3 DNA is TGTGCCAGCAGCTTGCCTACCACAGATACGCAGTATTTT. Protein: CASSLPTTDTQYF.

With respect to this clone: One end of the junction varies from germline; a read error may be responsible. The chain is built from TRBV7-7 and TRBJ2-2; D perhaps matches TRBD2 (6 bases). The CDR3 consists of 15 residues. Looked up from germline, CDR1 is SSHAT and CDR2 is FNYEAQ (reference sequence). DNA of the CDR3: TGTGCTAGCAGCCCCGGGCGGACGGGGGCCGGGGAGCTGTTTTTT. Its translation is CASSPGRTGAGELFF.

The chain joins TRBV28 to TRBJ2-5; 8 bases are a match to TRBD1. The trim removed 5 bases at V and 5 bases at J, leaving 13 bases unmatched. Germline V CDR1 and CDR2: MDHEN, SYDVKM. The CDR3 totals 16 residues. CDR3: CASSLHRTGLGETQYF. The CDR3 coding sequence is TGTGCCAGCAGTCTCCACAGGACAGGGTTAGGGGAGACCCAGTACTTC.

The chain links TRBV5-4 to TRBJ2-2; TRBD2 agrees at 12 bases. V shed 2 bases, J shed 7 bases, and the junction held 9 bases outside the gene matches. CDR1 is SGHNT, CDR2 YYREEE, per germline (reference sequence). This CDR3 contains 17 residues. The CDR3 spells CASSLGASGRVGGELFF. CDR3 DNA sequence: TGTGCCAGCAGCTTAGGCGCTAGCGGGAGGGTCGGCGGGGAGCTGTTTTTT.

J is TRBJ1-1 and V is TRBV6-2 or TRBV6-3, with TRBD1 as a possible D gene (5 bases). CDR3 length: 15 residues. The V end lost 0 bases, the J end lost 0 bases, and 8 bases lay between the germline ends. CDR1 is MNHEY, CDR2 SVGEGT, per germline. CDR3 amino acids: CASSYSTALNTEAFF. The DNA for the CDR3 is TGTGCCAGCAGTTACTCGACAGCCCTGAACACTGAAGCTTTCTTT.

This clone was counted a few times. The chain links TRBV12-3 or TRBV12-4 to TRBJ2-7; TRBD1 matches 7 bases. The CDR3 extends over 13 amino acids. V lost 6 bases, J lost 0 bases, and 2 bases stayed unmatched. DNA of the CDR3: TGTGCCAGCAGCCACAGGGGCTCCTACGAGCAGTACTTC. Its translation is CASSHRGSYEQYF.

The chain links TRBV5-4 to TRBJ1-1; 7 nucleotides agree with TRBD1. V lost 4 bases, J lost 3 bases, and 9 bases stayed unmatched. In germline, CDR1 is SGHNT, CDR2 YYREEE (reference sequence). The CDR3 length is 15 residues. CDR3 coding DNA: TGTGCCAGCAGCCCAGGGGGGAGGTCAGACACTGAAGCTTTCTTT. Its translation: CASSPGGRSDTEAFF.

CDR3 sequence reads: CASSQVVAGTSGRSGEQYF. The CDR3 nucleotides are TGTGCCAGCAGCCAAGTAGTCGCCGGGACTAGCGGGAGATCGGGTGAGCAGTACTTC. This rearrangement joins TRBV3-1 (or the pseudogene TRBV3-2) to TRBJ2-7; 14 bases align to TRBD2. Germline V gives CDR1 LGHDT, CDR2 YNNKEL (reference sequence). The CDR3 is 19 residues long. Trimming at V came to 1 base and at J to 7 bases, leaving 15 bases not matched to a gene.